Here is one T cell receptor beta chain with its context. It lacks a known antigen. Base qualities are not recorded, but no much larger clone differs from it by a single base. This specimen belongs to a study of beta chain features in type 1 diabetes (dated by TCRdb to 2016 to 2019). About the study as a whole: Patients and healthy donors did not differ in mean age, gender distribution, total cell number or subset yield. A total of 85 million to 140 million sorted cells were examined across all samples, and the number of cells per subset was strongly correlated with RNA yield. In the study, recently diagnosed type 1 diabetes patients and matched healthy donors were compared on the TCRB repertoires of their sorted circulating CD4+ T cell subsets. Naive and central memory subsets were obtained from all 30 or so donors, but regulatory and stem cell-like memory subsets were isolated from only 8 patients and about 8 healthy donors.

Findings and caveats that apply to the study as a whole: Naive, central memory and regulatory TCRB repertoires appeared to be more alike among patients than among healthy donors. PCR may preferentially amplify shorter templates, but because patient and control samples were amplified and corrected together, any resulting skew would affect both groups equally. In all four CD4+ subsets, TCRB CDR3 length was moderately but significantly shorter in type 1 diabetes patients. Because the HLA sub-analyses included only small numbers of individuals, any influence of HLA type on TCRB rearrangement was left unresolved. Because cDNA was sequenced instead of genomic DNA, highly expressing activated cells could be over-represented, though the groups showed no difference in activation or CD3 levels. Fewer insertions and more nucleotide deletions at VDJ recombination sites were observed in patients with type 1 diabetes, implying thymic rearrangement abnormalities.

The High Capacity cDNA Reverse Transcription Kit was used to reverse transcribe all of the isolated RNA, meaning that expressed TCRB transcripts were what got sequenced. Deep immunoSEQ sequencing was performed on naive, central memory and regulatory T cell samples, with an average of approximately 4 million total reads per sample. Sorted cells were lysed in RLT buffer, and RNA was extracted using DNase-treated RNeasy Micro or Mini kits according to cell number. To prevent cross-contamination, every cell subset was processed on its own, while patient and healthy donor samples were processed together. TCRB sequences were amplified from cDNA with the immunoSEQ multiplex PCR, producing 87-bp fragments spanning the CDR3 region. Amplicons were sequenced on the Illumina HiSeq platform. In the paper's pipeline: Synthetic template baselines were used to correct PCR bias computationally, reads within Hamming distance 2 were collapsed, and singletons that could not be merged were discarded. Reads were aligned against IMGT so that V, D and J genes, CDR3 length and insertions or deletions at six rearrangement sites could be assigned. Within each subset, clonotype counts were normalized to sorted cell number, after which true diversity and Gini coefficients were computed with the tcR R package. The overlap coefficient, calculated on TCRB nucleotide sequences, was used to quantify repertoire sharing. Out-of-frame TCRB sequences from naive cells were analyzed as a proxy for the pre-selection repertoire. TCRdb took over this immuneACCESS table, retaining in-frame rearrangements with V and J assigned. Such tables are incomplete; in checked studies, under half of the missing clones stem from an unresolved V gene, and the remainder is unexplained. That table supplies the V and J calls and clone size; D and trimming were determined from the DNA. The sample table holds under 550,000 clones, of which roughly 10% were seen once. The top ten clones comprise 0.045% to 0.05% of the sample.

A single peripheral blood draw of approximately 100 mL on average was collected from each donor into heparinised tubes. A BD FACSAria II was used to sort naive, central memory, regulatory and stem cell-like memory CD4+ T cells with a panel that included CD45RO, CCR7, CD25, CD127, CD95 and CD27. Every sorted population had a purity above 98%. PBMCs were isolated right away by Lymphoprep density gradient centrifugation and were stained directly, without culture. So that batch effects would be minimized, each experiment stained and sorted samples in pairs, pairing one healthy donor with one patient. V is pared back by 6 bases and J by 1 base, with 9 bases lying between the germline termini. The germline V gene specifies SQVTM as CDR1 and ANQGSEA as CDR2. CDR3 length: 12 amino acids, cysteine to phenylalanine. The DNA shown is the 36-base CDR3, in frame from base 1.

Material: naive CD4+ T cells from blood. In light of the paper, this sample's cell subset or site label describes: true naive CD4+ T cells. The TCR comes from a woman younger than 30 in good health. The chain is made from TRBV29-1 and TRBJ1-1; the D gene is not confidently resolved. The CDR3 region reads CSVGRWNTEAFF. The DNA sequence is given as TGCAGCGTCGGTAGGTGGAACACTGAAGCTTTCTTT.